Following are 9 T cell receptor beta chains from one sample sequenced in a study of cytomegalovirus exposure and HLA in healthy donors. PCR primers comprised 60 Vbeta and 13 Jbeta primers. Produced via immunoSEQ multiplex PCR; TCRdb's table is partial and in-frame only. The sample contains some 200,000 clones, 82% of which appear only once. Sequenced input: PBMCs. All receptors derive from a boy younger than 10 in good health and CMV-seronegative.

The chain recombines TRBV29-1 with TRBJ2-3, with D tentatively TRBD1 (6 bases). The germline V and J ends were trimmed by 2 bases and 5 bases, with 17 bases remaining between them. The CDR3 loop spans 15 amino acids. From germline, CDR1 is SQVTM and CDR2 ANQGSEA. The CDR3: CSVEKGSSRGDTQYF. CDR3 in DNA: TGCAGCGTTGAAAAGGGATCTAGCAGGGGAGATACGCAGTATTTT.

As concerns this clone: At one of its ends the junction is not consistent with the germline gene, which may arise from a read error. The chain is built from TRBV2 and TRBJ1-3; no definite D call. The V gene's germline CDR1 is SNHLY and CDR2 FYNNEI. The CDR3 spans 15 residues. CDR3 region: CASSEAGLSGNTIYF. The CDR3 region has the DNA TGTGCCAGCAGCGAAGCCGGTTTATCTGGAAACACCATATATTTT.

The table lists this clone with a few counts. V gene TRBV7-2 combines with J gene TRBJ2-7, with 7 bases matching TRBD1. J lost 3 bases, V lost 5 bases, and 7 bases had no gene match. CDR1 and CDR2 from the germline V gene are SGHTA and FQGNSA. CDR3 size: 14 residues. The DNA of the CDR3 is TGTGCCAGCAGCACCGACAGGGTCGGCTACGAGCAGTACTTC. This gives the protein CASSTDRVGYEQYF.

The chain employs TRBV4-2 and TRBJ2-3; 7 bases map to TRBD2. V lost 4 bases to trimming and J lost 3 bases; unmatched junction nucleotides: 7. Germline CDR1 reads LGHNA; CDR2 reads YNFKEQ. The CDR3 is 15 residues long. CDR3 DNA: TGTGCCAGCAGCCGACGAGGGGAGGGAACAGATACGCAGTATTTT. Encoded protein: CASSRRGEGTDTQYF.

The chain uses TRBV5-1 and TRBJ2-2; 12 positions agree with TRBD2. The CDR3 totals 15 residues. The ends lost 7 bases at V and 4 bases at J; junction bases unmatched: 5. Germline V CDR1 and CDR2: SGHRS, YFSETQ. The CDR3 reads CASLAGGLGTGELFF. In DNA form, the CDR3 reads TGCGCCAGCCTAGCGGGGGGGCTCGGCACCGGGGAGCTGTTTTTT.

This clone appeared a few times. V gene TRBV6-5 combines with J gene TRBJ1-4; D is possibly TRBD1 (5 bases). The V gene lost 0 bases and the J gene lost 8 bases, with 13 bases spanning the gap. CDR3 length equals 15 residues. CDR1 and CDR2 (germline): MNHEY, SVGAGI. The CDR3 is CASSYSRVTTEKLFF. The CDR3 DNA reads TGTGCCAGCAGTTACTCCAGGGTCACGACCGAAAAACTGTTTTTT.

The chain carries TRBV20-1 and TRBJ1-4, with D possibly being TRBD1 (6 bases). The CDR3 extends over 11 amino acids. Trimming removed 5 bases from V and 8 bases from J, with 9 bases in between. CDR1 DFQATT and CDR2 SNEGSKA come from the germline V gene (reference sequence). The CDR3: CSAFRGEKLFF. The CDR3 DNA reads TGCAGTGCTTTTAGGGGGGAAAAACTGTTTTTT.

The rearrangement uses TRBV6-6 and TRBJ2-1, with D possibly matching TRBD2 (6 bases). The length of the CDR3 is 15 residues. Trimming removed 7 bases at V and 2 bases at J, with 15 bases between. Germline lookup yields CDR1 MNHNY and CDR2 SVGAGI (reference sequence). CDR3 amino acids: CASKEGLSPYNEQFF. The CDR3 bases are TGTGCCAGCAAGGAGGGCCTTAGCCCCTACAATGAGCAGTTCTTC.

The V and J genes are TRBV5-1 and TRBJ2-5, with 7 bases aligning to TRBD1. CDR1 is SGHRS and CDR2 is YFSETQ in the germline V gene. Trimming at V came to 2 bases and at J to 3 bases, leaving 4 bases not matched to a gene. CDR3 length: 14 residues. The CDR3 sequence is CASSFGTAEETQYF. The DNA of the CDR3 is TGCGCCAGCAGCTTCGGGACAGCGGAAGAGACCCAGTACTTC.